This T cell receptor (beta chain) was sequenced during a study of cytomegalovirus exposure and HLA in healthy donors. This CDR3 has 14 residues. In germline, CDR1 is SGHRS, CDR2 YFSETQ. V gave up 1 base and J gave up 3 bases, with 11 bases separating them. TCRdb's copy holds only in-frame clones and misses some; the assay was immunoSEQ multiplex PCR. The table lists 250,000 to 350,000 clones, more than 80% of them singletons. This clone occurred once. This sequence originates from a woman aged 18-29 years in good health and CMV-seronegative. V is TRBV5-1 and J is TRBJ2-7; no reliable D call. Material: PBMCs. The CDR3 loop is CASSLNSAYYEQYF. CDR3 in DNA: TGCGCCAGCAGCTTGAATTCCGCCTACTACGAGCAGTACTTC.